This T cell receptor beta chain appears in the sequencing data of a study of T cell repertoires in ileal Crohn's disease. Germline V lookup: CDR1 SGHDN, CDR2 FVKESK. The CDR3 has 16 residues. Losses at the gene ends were 5 bases for V and 8 bases for J; bases not matched to a gene: 9. The table came from immunoSEQ multiplex PCR; TCRdb's copy has only in-frame clones and leaves some out. The sample lists roughly 7,200 clones, over 80% occurring once. The TCR comes from an adult with Crohn's disease. The gene calls are TRBV14 and TRBJ2-1, with 13 bases fitting TRBD2. Sample: ileal tissue. The CDR3 sequence is CASSSTSGRAKDEQFF. As DNA, the CDR3 is TGTGCCAGCAGCTCTACTAGCGGGAGGGCCAAGGATGAGCAGTTCTTC.